These T cell receptor beta chains were read from a single sample in a study of PD-L1 blockade in urothelial cancer. Only in-frame clones appear in the TCRdb table, and some are missing; sequencing was by immunoSEQ multiplex PCR. Among about 29,000 clones, around 86% were seen once, and the ten largest hold 1.8%. The sample consisted of PBMCs, taken around atezolizumab (anti-PD-L1) treatment. Receptors were obtained from a man aged 50 or older with urothelial cancer. Each CDR3 is given with its conserved first and last residue. Fields, in order: J gene, V gene, clone size, D gene, CDR3 protein, CDR3 DNA. The D gene is left open where the match is weak. Size is stated for part of the rows, as once, few or many counts, or as a class when the clone is expanded.

>TRBJ2-5|TRBV4-2|.|.
CASSQVRGETQYF
TGTGCCAGCAGCCAAGTAAGGGGAGAGACCCAGTACTTC
>TRBJ2-3|TRBV7-2|once|.
CASSLGAKDTQYF
TGTGCCAGCAGCTTAGGAGCAAAGGATACGCAGTATTTT
>TRBJ1-1|TRBV9|.|TRBD1
CASSEPQGWDTEAFF
TGTGCCAGCAGCGAACCACAGGGGTGGGACACTGAAGCTTTCTTT
>TRBJ1-1|TRBV7-2|.|.
CASSPSLNTEAFF
TGTGCCAGCAGCCCAAGCTTGAACACTGAAGCTTTCTTT
>TRBJ2-4|TRBV11-2|once|.
CASSLAGGRAKNIQYF
TGTGCCAGCAGCTTAGCGGGGGGCAGAGCCAAAAACATTCAGTACTTC
>TRBJ2-7|TRBV7-9|.|.
CASSLVHGDLNYEQYF
TGTGCCAGCAGCTTAGTTCATGGGGACTTAAACTACGAGCAGTACTTC
>TRBJ1-1|TRBV28|.|.
CASSFREWNTEAFF
TGTGCCAGCAGTTTTCGGGAATGGAACACTGAAGCTTTCTTT
>TRBJ1-2|TRBV2|.|TRBD1
CASIPGQGFGYTF
TGTGCCAGCATCCCGGGACAGGGGTTTGGCTACACCTTC
>TRBJ1-3|TRBV11-2|few|.
CASSLARGNTIYF
TGTGCCAGCAGCTTAGCTAGGGGAAACACCATATATTTT
>TRBJ2-1|TRBV7-8|.|TRBD2
CASSLGLADEQFF
TGTGCCAGCAGCTTGGGACTAGCTGACGAGCAGTTCTTC
>TRBJ2-1|TRBV27|few|.
CASSPTQGLGNEQFF
TGTGCCAGCAGCCCTACACAGGGTCTTGGCAATGAGCAGTTCTTC
>TRBJ2-7|TRBV7-9|.|.
CASSFLYRDYEQYF
TGTGCCAGCAGCTTTTTGTACAGGGACTACGAGCAGTACTTC
>TRBJ2-7|TRBV29-1|.|TRBD1
CSVAAGTGVTYEQYF
TGCAGCGTCGCGGCCGGGACAGGGGTGACATACGAGCAGTACTTC
>TRBJ2-3|TRBV5-1|.|.
CASSSSGVPMDTQYF
TGCGCCAGCAGCTCCTCAGGGGTGCCAATGGATACGCAGTATTTT
>TRBJ2-2|TRBV5-1|once|TRBD2
CASSPSGVLTGELFF
TGCGCCAGCAGCCCTAGCGGGGTGCTCACCGGGGAGCTGTTTTTT